This T cell receptor (beta chain) was identified during a study of T cells in Graves' hyperthyroidism and ophthalmopathy. Study conclusions and caveats: Also found in blood were most expanded thyroid clonotypes above 0.001. By a 13 V-J model, ophthalmopathy was set apart from stable hyperthyroidism.

Not enrolled were patients with uncontrolled infection, other autoimmune disease, pregnancy or lactation. About this clonotype itself: Its antigen is as yet unknown. A single base separates this from a much larger clone, so it may be a read error.

The CDR3 contains 16 residues. Germline-derived CDR1 and CDR2 are MNHNS and SASEGT. Amplification yielded TCR beta CDR3 regions, with RNA transcripts as the source. With the HTBI primer set, the TCR CDR3 went through a first round of RT-PCR. One entry per CDR3 protein results from TCRdb running MiXCR on the multiplex PCR reads. The profile shows about 570,000 distinct CDR3 sequences, approximately 44% of them singletons. The TCR sequence derives from an adult woman with Graves' disease, either hyperthyroidism or ophthalmopathy (not recorded which). V gene TRBV6-1 combines with J gene TRBJ1-3; the D is unclear. Sequenced material: peripheral blood or thyroid tissue (not recorded which). The CDR3 nucleotides read TGTGCCAGCAATGAACTTGGAGGTCCCGATGGAAACACCATATATTTT. Protein sequence: CASNELGGPDGNTIYF.